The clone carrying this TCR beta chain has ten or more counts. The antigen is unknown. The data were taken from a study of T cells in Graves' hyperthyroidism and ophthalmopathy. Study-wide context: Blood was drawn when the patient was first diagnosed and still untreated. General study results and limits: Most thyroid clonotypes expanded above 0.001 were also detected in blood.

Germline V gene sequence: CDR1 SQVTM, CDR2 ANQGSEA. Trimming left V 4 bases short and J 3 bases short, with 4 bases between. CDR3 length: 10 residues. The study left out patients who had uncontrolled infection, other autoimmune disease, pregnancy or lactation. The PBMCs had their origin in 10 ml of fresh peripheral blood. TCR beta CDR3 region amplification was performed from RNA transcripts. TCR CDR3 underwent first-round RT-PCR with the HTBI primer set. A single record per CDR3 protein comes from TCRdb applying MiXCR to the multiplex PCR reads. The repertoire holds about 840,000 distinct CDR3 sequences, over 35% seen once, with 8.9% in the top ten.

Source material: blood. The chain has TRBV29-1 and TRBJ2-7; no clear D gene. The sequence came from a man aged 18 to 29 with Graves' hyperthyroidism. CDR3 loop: CSVVVYEQYF. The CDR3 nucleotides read TGCAGCGTTGTAGTCTACGAGCAGTACTTC.